One sample yielded the 7 T cell receptor beta chains listed below, sequenced in a study of T cell responses to AZD1222 COVID-19 vaccine. TCRdb keeps only in-frame clones here, not all; method: immunoSEQ multiplex PCR. The table includes more than 100,000 clones, roughly 90% detected once. The sequencing here drew on peripheral blood, taken 28 days after the second AZD1222 dose. These receptors were obtained from an adult who received the AZD1222 COVID-19 vaccine.

In nucleotides, the CDR3 is TGTGCCAGCAGCGTAACCGGGACAGGGGCAATGTCGACTGAAGCTTTCTTT. This encodes CASSVTGTGAMSTEAFF. This chain uses TRBV9 with TRBJ1-1, with 10 bases that match TRBD1. Unmatched junction bases numbered 11, after V lost 1 base and J lost 5 bases. Germline V gene data show CDR1 as SGDLS and CDR2 as YYNGEE. This CDR3 contains 17 residues. Combining the CDR3 with reference TRBV9 and TRBJ1-1 gives the whole variable domain DSGVTQTPKHLITATGQRVTLRCSPRSGDLSVYWYQQSLDQGLQFLIQYYNGEERAKGNILERFSAQQFPDLHSELNLSSLELGDSALYFCASSVTGTGAMSTEAFFGQGTRLTVV.

The chain joins TRBV28 to TRBJ1-1; no clear D. This CDR3 comprises 13 residues. With 8 bases removed from V and 0 bases from J, the gap between germline ends came to 10 bases. The germline V gene encodes CDR1 MDHEN and CDR2 SYDVKM. CDR3 loop: CASEGSMNTEAFF. CDR3 nucleotides: TGTGCCAGCGAGGGTTCTATGAACACTGAAGCTTTCTTT.

This clone is a singleton in its sample. The J gene is TRBJ1-3, the V gene TRBV9, with 9 nucleotides matching TRBD1. The CDR3 loop spans 16 amino acids. With 0 bases clipped from V and 6 bases from J, the junction kept 7 bases outside the gene matches. The V gene's germline CDR1 is SGDLS and CDR2 YYNGEE. The CDR3 DNA reads TGTGCCAGCAGCGTAGGCTTGCGGACAGGGGAAAACACCATATATTTT. Its protein product is CASSVGLRTGENTIYF.

The V gene is TRBV19, the J gene TRBJ1-5, with TRBD1 identical over 7 bases. Per the germline V gene, CDR1 is LNHDA and CDR2 is SQIVND (reference sequence). V was pared by 7 bases and J by 0 bases, with 3 bases of the junction left unmatched. The CDR3 totals 14 residues. The CDR3 bases are TGTGCCAGTAAAGGACAGGATAGCAATCAGCCCCAGCATTTT. Its translation is CASKGQDSNQPQHF. Based on the CDR3 plus reference TRBV19 and TRBJ1-5, the full variable domain is DGGITQSPKYLFRKEGQNVTLSCEQNLNHDAMYWYRQDPGQGLRLIYYSQIVNDFQKGDIAEGYSVSREKKESFPLTVTSAQKNPTAFYLCASKGQDSNQPQHFGDGTRLSIL.

V and J are TRBV28 and TRBJ2-6; 13 positions agree with TRBD2. Germline trimming cut 6 bases from V and 0 bases from J; bases unmatched to any gene: 2. Germline values: CDR1 MDHEN, CDR2 SYDVKM. CDR3 length equals 17 residues. The CDR3 sequence is CASRGLAGLSGANVLTF. Here the CDR3 DNA reads TGTGCCAGCAGGGGACTAGCGGGGCTCTCTGGGGCCAACGTCCTGACTTTC.

This chain connects TRBV27 to TRBJ1-5; tentatively, D is TRBD1 (5 bases). Trimming stripped 4 bases from V and 1 base from J, with 5 bases between. In germline, CDR1 is MNHEY, CDR2 SMNVEV (reference sequence). This CDR3 is built from 13 residues. The CDR3 reads CASSWDSNQPQHF. The CDR3 region has the DNA TGTGCCAGCAGTTGGGACAGCAATCAGCCCCAGCATTTT.

CDR3 bases: TGTGCCAGCAGTTTCGTCGGTGCGAGCTCTGGGGCCAACGTCCTGACTTTC. Its protein is CASSFVGASSGANVLTF. The V and J genes are TRBV27 and TRBJ2-6; D call uncertain. Deletions cut 3 bases from V and 0 bases from J, with 12 bases between. CDR1 MNHEY and CDR2 SMNVEV come from the germline V gene (reference sequence). CDR3 length: 17 amino acids.